Following are 9 T cell receptor beta chains from one sample sequenced in a study of CD8+CD57+ T cells in acquired aplastic anemia. Patients who underwent sequencing had shown CD8+CD57+ cell expansion by flow cytometry. Genomic DNA was employed as the template in profiling TCR beta VDJ and CDR3. One entry per CDR3 protein results from TCRdb running MiXCR on the reads. The sample consists of about 160,000 distinct CDR3 sequences, roughly half of them appearing once. The sample comprised sorted CD4+, CD8+, or CD8+CD57+ T cells (not recorded which) from PBMCs. The receptors shown here come from a human donor with aplastic anemia.

This chain joins TRBV15 and TRBJ2-1; D not resolved. The CDR3 extends over 15 amino acids. Germline V CDR1 and CDR2: LNHNV, YYDKDF (reference sequence). Trimming removed 3 bases from V and 6 bases from J, with 15 bases in between. CDR3 DNA sequence: TGTGCCACCAGCAGCCAAGATTCCCAGACCAATGAGCAGTTCTTC. It encodes CATSSQDSQTNEQFF.

This clonotype was recorded many times. The chain couples TRBV20-1 to TRBJ1-3; D unclear. CDR1 and CDR2 from the germline V gene are DFQATT and SNEGSKA (reference sequence). The CDR3 is 14 residues long. The germline V and J ends were trimmed by 2 bases and 0 bases, with 8 bases remaining between them. CDR3 bases: TGCAGTGCTAGAAGGCCTTCCTCTGGAAACACCATATATTTT. It codes for CSARRPSSGNTIYF.

The chain uses TRBV7-9 and TRBJ1-2, with D hard to call. The CDR3 covers 13 residues. V was shortened by 1 base and J by 6 bases, with 9 bases between the two germline ends. Germline CDR1 is SEHNR and CDR2 is FQNEAQ (reference sequence). CDR3 DNA sequence: TGTGCCAGCAGCTTAGGGGGTATGGATGGCTACACCTTC. This encodes CASSLGGMDGYTF.

This clonotype has a handful of counts. The chain has TRBV5-1 and TRBJ2-3; D not certain. The V and J ends lost 0 bases and 3 bases respectively, with 8 bases between them. The CDR3 spans 14 residues. Per the germline V gene, CDR1 is SGHRS and CDR2 is YFSETQ. CDR3 nucleotide sequence: TGCGCCAGCAGCTTGGAGGCGGTAACAGATACGCAGTATTTT. This gives the protein CASSLEAVTDTQYF.

This clonotype was seen more than once but under ten times. The gene calls are TRBV7-2 and TRBJ1-5, with D perhaps TRBD1 (5 bases). This CDR3 region has 13 residues. V was trimmed by 6 bases and J by 4 bases, leaving 10 bases between them. The germline V gene has CDR1 SGHTA and CDR2 FQGNSA. The CDR3 DNA reads as TGTGCCAGCAGTCGGGGGGGGAATCAGCCCCAGCATTTT. Translated: CASSRGGNQPQHF.

The table lists this clonotype with a few counts. The rearrangement uses TRBV4-2 and TRBJ2-2; 11 bases are a match to TRBD2. The V gene end was trimmed by 1 base and the J gene end by 4 bases; junction bases not matched to a gene: 11. Germline loops: CDR1 LGHNA, CDR2 YNFKEQ. The CDR3 extends over 19 amino acids. The chain's CDR3 is CASSQANDPSGGRTGELFF. DNA for the CDR3: TGTGCCAGCAGCCAAGCGAACGACCCTAGCGGGGGGCGCACCGGGGAGCTGTTTTTT.

The table lists this clonotype with many counts. This chain uses TRBV19 with TRBJ2-7; D perhaps matches TRBD2 (5 bases). V was shortened by 6 bases and J by 1 base, with 13 bases between the two germline ends. CDR3 length: 14 residues. Germline V gene data show CDR1 as LNHDA and CDR2 as SQIVND (reference sequence). CDR3 sequence reads: CASSSGRSSYEQYF. CDR3 coding DNA: TGTGCCAGTAGCTCGGGGAGATCATCCTACGAGCAGTACTTC.

The J gene is TRBJ2-7, the V gene TRBV19; 8 bases line up with TRBD1. This CDR3 is built from 13 residues. Germline loops: CDR1 LNHDA, CDR2 SQIVND (reference sequence). J gave up 5 bases and V 7 bases, and 7 bases lay outside the gene matches. The CDR3 reads CASKDRASHEQYF. The CDR3 DNA sequence: TGTGCCAGTAAGGACAGGGCGAGCCACGAGCAGTACTTC.

This clonotype was detected ten times or more. This chain connects TRBV12-3 or TRBV12-4 to TRBJ1-2; no firm D call. V was pared by 5 bases and J by 4 bases, with 14 bases between. The CDR3 is 14 residues long. The CDR3 nucleotides read TGTGCCAGCAGTCCTCCCGACCGGGGCTATGGCTACACCTTC. Its translation is CASSPPDRGYGYTF.